The rows below give T cell receptor beta chains drawn from one sample of a study of T cells in Graves' hyperthyroidism and ophthalmopathy. Via MiXCR, TCRdb re-called the multiplex PCR reads, giving one row per CDR3 protein. The sample shows fewer than 650,000 distinct CDR3 sequences, about 14% of them seen only once. The material sequenced was blood. Receptor source: a woman in her 40s with Graves' ophthalmopathy. Both conserved end residues are part of each CDR3.

TRBJ2-5 TRBV28 CATYDRVQETQYF
TRBJ2-7 TRBV7-2 CASSYLGGTSEQYF
TRBJ2-5 TRBV24-1 CATSSMGLGQETQYF
TRBJ2-3 TRBV20-1 CSAPLAGGFDTQYF
TRBJ2-2 TRBV5-5 CASTRLKTGELFF
TRBJ2-5 TRBV5-4 CASSLGLDEETQYF
TRBJ2-7 TRBV7-9 CASSLGGPVTYEQYF
TRBJ2-6 TRBV19 CASSSGQGDSGANVLTF
TRBJ2-5 TRBV28 CASTDTFGETQYF
TRBJ2-7 TRBV3-1 CASSLGLTLYEQYF
TRBJ1-5 TRBV27 CASSWGQGDQPQHF
TRBJ1-5 TRBV20-1 CSAIFSEGQPQHF
TRBJ1-5 TRBV28 CASRGTITGNQPQHF
TRBJ1-5 TRBV6-5 CASSYSRGPSNQPQHF
TRBJ1-2 TRBV12-3/TRBV12-4 CASSPTGKGFYGYTF
TRBJ2-7 TRBV12-3/TRBV12-4 CASSARLAGAHEQYF
TRBJ2-7 TRBV12-5 CASGLSDEQYF
TRBJ2-7 TRBV6-1 CASKERGTREQYF
TRBJ1-2 TRBV28 CASSPQGRGYTF
TRBJ2-2 TRBV29-1 CSVVWENTGELFF
TRBJ2-2 TRBV4-2 CASSPNIGGGTGELFF
TRBJ2-1 TRBV7-2 CASSLTGNNEQFF
TRBJ1-1 TRBV6-1 CASSRTTGGRTEAFF
TRBJ1-1 TRBV27 CASRGGPEAFF
TRBJ2-5 TRBV24-1 CATTPRGGWETQYF
TRBJ1-1 TRBV6-5 CASSYPMGVGTEAFF
TRBJ2-5 TRBV24-1 CATSDPSGLEETQYF
TRBJ2-6 TRBV24-1 CATMVPRASGANVLTF
TRBJ1-3 TRBV12-3/TRBV12-4 CASSLSGRNTIYF
TRBJ2-2 TRBV11-1 CASSLVLETGGLFF
TRBJ1-5 TRBV27 CASSLSVASQPQHF
TRBJ2-2 TRBV19 CASSIAGGGSGTGELFF
TRBJ1-4 TRBV6-2/TRBV6-3 CASRPQPGTVHNEKLFF
TRBJ2-7 TRBV6-1 CASSITGGPSYEQYF
TRBJ1-6 TRBV20-1 CSASNNSPLHF
TRBJ2-7 TRBV30 CAWNRDSYEQYF
TRBJ2-7 TRBV27 CASSLNGGYVYEQYF
TRBJ2-7 TRBV6-5 CASRGLAALNGNYEQYF
TRBJ2-7 TRBV29-1 CSVLQGAGWYF
TRBJ2-7 TRBV20-1 CSAIRGAGGPYEQYF
TRBJ1-1 TRBV6-4 CASTYRGEASF
TRBJ2-5 TRBV25-1 CASSGTSGAGETQYF
TRBJ2-7 TRBV6-2/TRBV6-3 CASKWTGGGGKQYF
TRBJ1-1 TRBV30 CAWTQGAYTEAFF
TRBJ1-6 TRBV18 CASSSYGISFGSPLHF
TRBJ2-3 TRBV11-2 CASSLGPRDTQYF
TRBJ2-5 TRBV28 CASSLRAEKETQYF